The entry that follows covers one TCR beta chain sequence. Its antigen is unidentified. The sample is drawn from a study of T cell responses to AZD1222 COVID-19 vaccine. Study as a whole: Doses given second, at about 4 or about 12 weeks, were pooled.

Study conclusions and caveats: The donor group comprised mostly white British people and more females; the analysis possibly underestimated clonal diversity.

Assay used: immunoSEQ multiplex PCR; TCRdb lists only in-frame clones, some missing. The sample includes 150,000 to 200,000 clones, roughly nine tenths of them seen just once. CDR1 is WNHNN and CDR2 is SYGVQD in the germline V gene (reference sequence). CDR3 length equals 13 residues. V lost 8 bases to trimming and J lost 1 base, with 10 bases between them. Sequenced material: peripheral blood, taken on day 0 of AZD1222 vaccination. The V and J genes are TRBV10-1 and TRBJ2-3, with D perhaps being TRBD1 or TRBD2 (6 bases each). The receptor was derived from an adult in good health. The DNA for the CDR3 is TGCGCCAGCGGAGGGGGTGGCACAGATACGCAGTATTTT. Translated, it gives CASGGGGTDTQYF.